This T cell receptor beta chain was recovered during a study of T cells in Graves' hyperthyroidism and ophthalmopathy. About the research overall: Prior to any treatment, at the point of initial diagnosis, peripheral blood was collected. Study conclusions and caveats: Patients with ophthalmopathy were separated from those with stable hyperthyroidism by a 13 V-J model.

TCR beta CDR3 regions were amplified from RNA. The primer set for the first-round RT-PCR of the TCR CDR3 was HTBI. TCRdb used MiXCR to reprocess the multiplex PCR reads, holding one entry per CDR3 protein. The table records around 600,000 distinct CDR3 sequences, around 15% of them present only once. From germline, CDR1 is LNHDA and CDR2 SQIVND (reference sequence). Trimming cost V 5 bases and J 0 bases; bases outside gene matches: 7. There are 17 residues in the CDR3. Inclusion characteristics of ophthalmopathy patients comprised a Clinical Activity Score of at least 3, a NOSPECS grade of at least 4, and duration under 3 months. Based on clinical symptoms, serum thyroxine and TRAb, thyroid ultrasound and orbital computed tomography, diagnoses were reached. With regard to this clonotype: The antigen is undetermined.

Material for sequencing was blood. The clonotype originates from a woman aged 40 to 50 with Graves' ophthalmopathy. The V call is TRBV19, the J call TRBJ2-1, with 10 bases lining up with TRBD2. The CDR3 spells CASSEGAGGLSYNEQFF. The CDR3 DNA reads TGTGCCAGTAGTGAGGGAGCGGGGGGGCTCTCCTACAATGAGCAGTTCTTC.